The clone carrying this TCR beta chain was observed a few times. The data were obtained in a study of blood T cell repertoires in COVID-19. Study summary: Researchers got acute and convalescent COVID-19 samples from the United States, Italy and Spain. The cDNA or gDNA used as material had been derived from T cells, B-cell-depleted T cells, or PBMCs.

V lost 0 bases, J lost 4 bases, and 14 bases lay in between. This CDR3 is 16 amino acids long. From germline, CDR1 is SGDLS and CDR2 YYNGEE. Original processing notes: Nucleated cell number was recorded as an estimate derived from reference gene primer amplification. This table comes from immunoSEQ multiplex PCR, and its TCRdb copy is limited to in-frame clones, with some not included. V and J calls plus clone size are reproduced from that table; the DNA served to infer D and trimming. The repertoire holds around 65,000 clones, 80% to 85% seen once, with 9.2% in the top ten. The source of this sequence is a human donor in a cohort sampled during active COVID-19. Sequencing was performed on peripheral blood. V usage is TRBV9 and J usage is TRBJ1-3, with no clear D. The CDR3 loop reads CASSVGRNPGGNTIYF. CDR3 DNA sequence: TGTGCCAGCAGCGTAGGAAGAAACCCGGGAGGAAACACCATATATTTT.